Listed here are 22 T cell receptor beta chains from one sample, sequenced in a study of shared clonotypes between healthy human individuals. TCRdb's table, derived via immunoSEQ multiplex PCR, lists solely in-frame clones and lacks some. Of about 2 million clones listed, 95% are singletons. The specimen was naive CD4+ T cells sorted from blood. Specified subset: CD45RA+ positively selected. The receptor set was obtained from a man between 18 and 29 years old in good health.

CDR3 nucleotide sequence: TGCGCCAGCAGCTTCCTCAGGACAGTCTACAATGAGCAGTTCTTC. This translates into CASSFLRTVYNEQFF. The V and J genes are TRBV5-1 and TRBJ2-1, with a tentative D call TRBD1 (6 bases). Trimming removed 2 bases from V and 3 bases from J, with 12 bases in between. This CDR3 contains 15 residues. Germline assignment: CDR1 SGHRS and CDR2 YFSETQ. The whole variable domain, filled in from reference TRBV5-1 and TRBJ2-1, reads KAGVTQTPRYLIKTRGQQVTLSCSPISGHRSVSWYQQTPGQGLQFLFEYFSETQRNKGNFPGRFSGRQFSNSRSEMNVSTLELGDSALYLCASSFLRTVYNEQFFGPGTRLTVL.

The chain employs TRBV6-1 and TRBJ2-7; D remains ambiguous. CDR3 size: 12 residues. V was pared by 4 bases and J by 2 bases, with 6 bases between. Germline lookup yields CDR1 MNHNS and CDR2 SASEGT. CDR3 in DNA: TGTGCCAGCAGTGCCCGAACCTACGAGCAGTACTTC. Translating it yields CASSARTYEQYF.

The chain links TRBV5-8 to TRBJ1-3; D remains ambiguous. CDR3 length equals 16 residues. The germline V and J ends were trimmed by 0 bases and 1 base, with 11 bases remaining between them. The germline CDR1 and CDR2 sequences are SGHTS and YDEGEE. For the CDR3, the DNA is TGTGCCAGCAGCTTGGCCAAGTTGCAGTCTGGAAACACCATATATTTT. It yields the protein CASSLAKLQSGNTIYF.

The chain has TRBV2 and TRBJ2-3; maybe TRBD1 (5 bases). CDR3 length: 15 amino acids. Trimming took off 6 bases at V and 3 bases at J, with 16 bases between the two ends. Germline lookup yields CDR1 SNHLY and CDR2 FYNNEI. The CDR3 reads CASRVEQAMTDTQYF. CDR3 in DNA: TGTGCCAGCAGGGTCGAACAGGCTATGACAGATACGCAGTATTTT.

The CDR3 DNA reads TGTGCCAGTAGTATAGGCCCTAGGGAAGTGCCCCAGCATTTT. Translation: CASSIGPREVPQHF. This chain joins TRBV19 and TRBJ1-5, with no clear D. Germline assignment: CDR1 LNHDA and CDR2 SQIVND (reference sequence). CDR3 length equals 14 residues. V was trimmed by 1 base and J by 9 bases, leaving 13 bases between them.

The chain is built from TRBV10-3 and TRBJ1-5; 8 nucleotides match TRBD1. The trim removed 6 bases at V and 2 bases at J, leaving 6 bases unmatched. The germline CDR1 and CDR2 sequences are ENHRY and SYGVKD. The CDR3 has 15 amino acids. The CDR3 region is CAIRQTGEGNQPQHF. CDR3 nucleotide sequence: TGTGCCATCAGGCAGACAGGGGAAGGCAATCAGCCCCAGCATTTT.

In regard to this clone: A much larger clone differs from this one at a single base, so this may be a read error. The J gene is TRBJ1-2, the V gene TRBV28; TRBD1 matches 8 bases. V was pared by 6 bases and J by 8 bases, with 5 bases of the junction left unmatched. This CDR3 has 12 amino acids. Germline CDR1 reads MDHEN; CDR2 reads SYDVKM. The CDR3 region has the DNA TGTGCCAGCAGCAGGACAGGGTTCGGCTACACCTTC. It translates to CASSRTGFGYTF.

Of note for this clone: This CDR3 is also generated by other DNA sequences in the sample. The genes are TRBV7-3 and TRBJ2-2; unclear D gene. CDR1 is SGHTA, CDR2 FQGTGA, per germline. The V end lost 0 bases, the J end lost 5 bases, and 4 bases lay between the germline ends. This CDR3 is 13 amino acids long. The CDR3 is CASSLTGTGELFF. CDR3 bases: TGTGCCAGCAGCTTAACCGGGACCGGGGAGCTGTTTTTT. Combining the CDR3 with reference TRBV7-3 and TRBJ2-2 gives the whole variable domain GAGVSQTPSNKVTEKGKYVELRCDPISGHTALYWYRQSLGQGPEFLIYFQGTGAADDSGLPNDRFFAVRPEGSVSTLKIQRTERGDSAVYLCASSLTGTGELFFGEGSRLTVL.

This sequence joins TRBV29-1 and TRBJ2-1; perhaps TRBD1 as D (6 bases). This CDR3 has 10 residues. Per the germline V gene, CDR1 is SQVTM and CDR2 is ANQGSEA. Trimming removed 5 bases from V and 14 bases from J, with 13 bases in between. As DNA, the CDR3 is TGCAGCGTTAGTCAGGGGTACGAGTTCTTC. It translates to CSVSQGYEFF.

This sequence joins TRBV27 and TRBJ1-5; TRBD1 is a possible D gene (6 bases). Trimming cost V 6 bases and J 5 bases, with 17 bases left between them. Germline CDR1 reads MNHEY; CDR2 reads SMNVEV (reference sequence). This CDR3 has 15 amino acids. CDR3 loop: CASSQIQGLHQPQHF. CDR3 nucleotide sequence: TGTGCCAGCAGCCAAATACAGGGACTTCATCAGCCCCAGCATTTT.

This clone appeared once. The chain is built from TRBV7-8 and TRBJ2-3, with D perhaps TRBD2 (6 bases). Germline assignment: CDR1 SGHVS and CDR2 FQNEAQ. This CDR3 comprises 17 residues. With 5 bases removed from V and 4 bases from J, the gap between germline ends came to 22 bases. The CDR3 sequence is CASSLGLIVLQSDTQYF. CDR3 bases: TGTGCCAGCAGCCTAGGACTAATTGTTTTGCAGTCAGATACGCAGTATTTT.

V and J are TRBV7-2 and TRBJ2-3, with 10 bases aligning to TRBD1. V shed 5 bases, J shed 3 bases, and the junction held 5 bases outside the gene matches. The germline V gene encodes CDR1 SGHTA and CDR2 FQGNSA. This CDR3 is 15 amino acids long. The CDR3 sequence is CASSPRDRGTDTQYF. The CDR3 nucleotides are TGTGCCAGCAGCCCGCGGGACAGGGGTACAGATACGCAGTATTTT.

The chain joins TRBV6-1 to TRBJ1-4, with D possibly matching TRBD1 (6 bases). Trimming removed 6 bases at V and 8 bases at J, with 16 bases between. This CDR3 is built from 14 residues. The germline CDR1 and CDR2 sequences are MNHNS and SASEGT. CDR3 nucleotides: TGTGCCAGCAGGTCCGGGACAACCTTGGAAAAACTGTTTTTT. This encodes CASRSGTTLEKLFF.

The rearrangement joins TRBV5-4 to TRBJ2-7; tentative D call: TRBD2 (5 bases). With 4 bases removed from V and 7 bases from J, the gap between germline ends came to 21 bases. The CDR3 covers 15 residues. CDR1 SGHNT and CDR2 YYREEE come from the germline V gene (reference sequence). CDR3 in DNA: TGTGCCAGCAGCGAGGCCGGACCGGGGAACGCGGAGCAGTACTTC. As protein: CASSEAGPGNAEQYF.

The genes are TRBV6-1 and TRBJ1-2, with a tentative D call TRBD1 (6 bases). Germline V lookup: CDR1 MNHNS, CDR2 SASEGT. The length of the CDR3 is 14 residues. The germline V and J ends were trimmed by 7 bases and 1 base, with 13 bases remaining between them. The CDR3 sequence is CASIDGGFNYGYTF. The CDR3 DNA is TGTGCCAGCATCGATGGGGGCTTTAACTATGGCTACACCTTC.

To note about this clone: Distinct nucleotide sequences in the sample also encode this CDR3. The chain carries TRBV18 and TRBJ2-5, with a possible D match to TRBD2 (6 bases). This CDR3 is built from 14 residues. Trimming pared 3 bases from V and 2 bases from J, leaving 10 bases between. Germline loops: CDR1 KGHSH, CDR2 LQKENI. For the CDR3, the DNA is TGTGCCAGCTCACCTTTAGCGGTTCAAGAGACCCAGTACTTC. Translation gives CASSPLAVQETQYF.

The chain links TRBV5-1 to TRBJ1-2; 9 bases map to TRBD1. Unmatched junction bases numbered 6, after V lost 4 bases and J lost 5 bases. Germline V CDR1 and CDR2: SGHRS, YFSETQ. The length of the CDR3 is 14 residues. CDR3: CASSPRDRVYGYTF. The CDR3 DNA sequence: TGCGCCAGCAGCCCAAGGGACAGGGTTTATGGCTACACCTTC.

The rearrangement joins TRBV6-1 to TRBJ1-1; D gene uncertain. CDR3 size: 13 residues. V gave up 8 bases and J gave up 1 base, with 11 bases separating them. Germline CDR1 reads MNHNS; CDR2 reads SASEGT. CDR3 amino acids: CASGRRANTEAFF. CDR3 DNA: TGTGCCAGCGGACGGAGGGCGAACACTGAAGCTTTCTTT.

The chain couples TRBV6-5 to TRBJ2-3; D uncertain. Germline loops: CDR1 MNHEY, CDR2 SVGAGI. This CDR3 has 13 amino acids. Trimming left V 5 bases short and J 2 bases short, with 8 bases between. The chain's CDR3 is CASSRRFTDTQYF. The CDR3 nucleotides are TGTGCCAGCAGTCGGCGTTTCACAGATACGCAGTATTTT.

The chain joins TRBV5-4 to TRBJ2-7, with 9 positions matching TRBD1. CDR1 is SGHNT, CDR2 YYREEE, per germline (reference sequence). J lost 2 bases, V lost 4 bases, and 7 bases had no gene match. This CDR3 has 15 amino acids. The CDR3 loop is CASSHGQGSTYEQYF. In DNA form, the CDR3 reads TGTGCCAGCAGCCACGGACAGGGGTCCACCTACGAGCAGTACTTC.

The CDR3 coding sequence is TGTGCCAGCAGCTTAGATCCATCGGGAACGGCAAAATATGGCTACACCTTC. Translating it yields CASSLDPSGTAKYGYTF. V is TRBV5-6 and J is TRBJ1-2; D gene ambiguous. Germline-derived CDR1 and CDR2 are SGHDT and YYEEEE. This CDR3 region has 17 residues. Trimming removed 2 bases from V and 5 bases from J, with 22 bases in between. The complete variable domain, with remaining parts taken from reference TRBV5-6 and TRBJ1-2, reads DAGVTQSPTHLIKTRGQQVTLRCSPKSGHDTVSWYQQALGQGPQFIFQYYEEEERQRGNFPDRFSGHQFPNYSSELNVNALLLGDSALYLCASSLDPSGTAKYGYTFGSGTRLTVV.

The chain links TRBV6-6 to TRBJ2-7, with 10 bases identical to TRBD2. The germline gives CDR1 MNHNY, CDR2 SVGAGI (reference sequence). The CDR3 spans 15 residues. J gave up 5 bases and V 6 bases, and 10 bases lay outside the gene matches. The CDR3 region is CASRSVSLAGDEQYF. In DNA form, the CDR3 reads TGTGCCAGCAGATCCGTAAGCCTAGCGGGAGACGAGCAGTACTTC.